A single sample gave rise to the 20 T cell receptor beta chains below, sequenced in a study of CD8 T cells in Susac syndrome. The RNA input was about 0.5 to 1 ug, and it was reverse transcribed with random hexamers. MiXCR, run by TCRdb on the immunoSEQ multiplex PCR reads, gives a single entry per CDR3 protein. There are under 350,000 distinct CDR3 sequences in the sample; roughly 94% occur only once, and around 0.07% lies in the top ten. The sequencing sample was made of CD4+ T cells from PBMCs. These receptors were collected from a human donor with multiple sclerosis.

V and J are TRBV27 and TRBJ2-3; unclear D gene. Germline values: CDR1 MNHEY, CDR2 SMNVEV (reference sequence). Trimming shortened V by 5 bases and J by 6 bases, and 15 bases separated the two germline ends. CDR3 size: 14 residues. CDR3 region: CASSPPERADTQYF. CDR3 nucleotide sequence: TGTGCCAGCAGTCCCCCCGAACGGGCTGATACGCAGTATTTT.

CDR3 sequence (DNA): TGTGCCACCAGTGGGGACAGCTACAATGAGCAGTTCTTC. The encoded protein is CATSGDSYNEQFF. This chain connects TRBV24-1 to TRBJ2-1, with 7 bases fitting TRBD1. The CDR3 extends over 13 amino acids. Looked up from germline, CDR1 is KGHDR and CDR2 is SFDVKD. V lost 5 bases and J lost 3; bases outside the gene matches: 0.

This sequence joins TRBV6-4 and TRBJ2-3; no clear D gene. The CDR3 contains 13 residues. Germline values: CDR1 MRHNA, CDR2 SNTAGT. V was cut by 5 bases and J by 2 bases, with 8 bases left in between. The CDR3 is CASSKGYTDTQYF. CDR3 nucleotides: TGTGCCAGCAGTAAAGGATACACAGATACGCAGTATTTT.

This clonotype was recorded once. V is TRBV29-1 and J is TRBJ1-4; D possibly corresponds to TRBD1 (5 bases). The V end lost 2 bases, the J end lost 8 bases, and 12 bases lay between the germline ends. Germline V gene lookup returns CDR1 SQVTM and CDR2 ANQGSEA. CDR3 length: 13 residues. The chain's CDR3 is CSVELGVREKLFF. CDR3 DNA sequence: TGCAGCGTTGAATTGGGGGTTAGGGAAAAACTGTTTTTT.

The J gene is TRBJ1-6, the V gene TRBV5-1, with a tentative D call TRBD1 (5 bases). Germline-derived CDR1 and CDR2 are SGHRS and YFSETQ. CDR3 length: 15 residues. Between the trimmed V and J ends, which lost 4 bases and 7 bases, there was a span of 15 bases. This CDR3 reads CASSRGWGSNSPLHF. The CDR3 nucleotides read TGCGCCAGCAGCCGAGGATGGGGGTCGAATTCACCCCTCCACTTT.

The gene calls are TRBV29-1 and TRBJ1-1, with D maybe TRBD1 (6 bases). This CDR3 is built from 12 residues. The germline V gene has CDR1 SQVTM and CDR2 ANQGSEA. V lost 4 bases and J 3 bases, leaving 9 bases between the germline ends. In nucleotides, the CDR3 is TGCAGCGTTGGTCGGGGGCACACTGAAGCTTTCTTT. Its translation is CSVGRGHTEAFF.

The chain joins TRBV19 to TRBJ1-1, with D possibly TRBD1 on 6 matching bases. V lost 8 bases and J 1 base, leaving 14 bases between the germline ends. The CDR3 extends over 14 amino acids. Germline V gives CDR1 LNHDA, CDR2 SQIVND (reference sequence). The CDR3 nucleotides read TGTGCCAGTGAAAAAGGGGGGGCGAACACTGAAGCTTTCTTT. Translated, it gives CASEKGGANTEAFF.

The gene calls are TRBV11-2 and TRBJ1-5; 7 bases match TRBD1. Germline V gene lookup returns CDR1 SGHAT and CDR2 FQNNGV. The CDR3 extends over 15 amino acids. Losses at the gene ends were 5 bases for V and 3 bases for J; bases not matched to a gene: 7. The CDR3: CASSPTTGVNQPQHF. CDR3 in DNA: TGTGCCAGCAGCCCGACTACAGGGGTCAATCAGCCCCAGCATTTT.

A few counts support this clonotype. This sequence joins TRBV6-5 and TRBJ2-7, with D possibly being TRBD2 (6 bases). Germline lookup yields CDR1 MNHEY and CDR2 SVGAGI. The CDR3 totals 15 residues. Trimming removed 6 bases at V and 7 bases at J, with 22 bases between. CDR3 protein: CASSFRDSRRDEQYF. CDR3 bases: TGTGCCAGCAGCTTCCGGGACTCCCGGCGGGATGAGCAGTACTTC.

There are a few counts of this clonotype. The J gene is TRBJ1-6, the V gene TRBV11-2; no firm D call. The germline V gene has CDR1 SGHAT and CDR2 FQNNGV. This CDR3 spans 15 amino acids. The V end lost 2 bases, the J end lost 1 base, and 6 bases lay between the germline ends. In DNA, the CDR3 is TGTGCCAGCAGCTTAACGGGATCCTATAATTCACCCCTCCACTTT. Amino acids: CASSLTGSYNSPLHF.

The CDR3 loop is CSPQVGGTDTQYF. CDR3 DNA sequence: TGCAGTCCCCAGGTGGGAGGGACAGATACGCAGTATTTT. The chain recombines TRBV20-1 with TRBJ2-3, with 7 positions matching TRBD2. From germline, CDR1 is DFQATT and CDR2 SNEGSKA (reference sequence). This CDR3 is 13 amino acids long. J gave up 3 bases and V 8 bases, and 8 bases lay outside the gene matches.

DNA for the CDR3: TGTGCCAGCAGCTTAGCGCGAGGACTAGCGGGCATCAATGAGCAGTTCTTC. Translating it yields CASSLARGLAGINEQFF. The chain is built from TRBV7-9 and TRBJ2-1; TRBD2 agrees at 11 bases. Trimming removed 0 bases from V and 6 bases from J; junction bases left unmatched: 7. The CDR3 contains 17 residues. CDR1 is SEHNR, CDR2 FQNEAQ, per germline (reference sequence).

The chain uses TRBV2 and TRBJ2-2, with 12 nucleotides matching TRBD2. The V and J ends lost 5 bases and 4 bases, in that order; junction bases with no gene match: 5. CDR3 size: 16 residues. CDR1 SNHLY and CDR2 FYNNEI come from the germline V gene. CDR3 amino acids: CASSPLAGGVTGELFF. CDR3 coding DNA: TGTGCCAGCAGTCCGCTAGCGGGGGGGGTCACCGGGGAGCTGTTTTTT.

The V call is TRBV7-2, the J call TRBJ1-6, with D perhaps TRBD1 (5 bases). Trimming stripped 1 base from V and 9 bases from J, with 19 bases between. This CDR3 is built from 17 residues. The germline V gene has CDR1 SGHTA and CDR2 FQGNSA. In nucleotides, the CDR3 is TGTGCCAGCAGCTTAGGGGGAGGGGCCCGCGAGATTTCACCCCTCCACTTT. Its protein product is CASSLGGGAREISPLHF. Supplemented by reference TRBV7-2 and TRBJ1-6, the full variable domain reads GAGVSQSPSNKVTEKGKDVELRCDPISGHTALYWYRQSLGQGLEFLIYFQGNSAPDKSGLPSDRFSAERTGGSVSTLTIQRTQQEDSAVYLCASSLGGGAREISPLHFGNGTRLTVT.

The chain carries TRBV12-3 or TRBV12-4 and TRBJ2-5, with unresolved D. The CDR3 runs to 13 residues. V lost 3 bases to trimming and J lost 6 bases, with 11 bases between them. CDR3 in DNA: TGTGCCAGCAGTTTTTCTGAAGGCAAGACCCAGTACTTC. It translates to CASSFSEGKTQYF.

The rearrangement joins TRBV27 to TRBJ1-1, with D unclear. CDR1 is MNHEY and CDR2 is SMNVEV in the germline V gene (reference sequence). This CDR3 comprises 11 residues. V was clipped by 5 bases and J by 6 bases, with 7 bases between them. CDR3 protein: CASSGIAEAFF. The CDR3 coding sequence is TGTGCCAGCAGTGGGATAGCTGAAGCTTTCTTT.

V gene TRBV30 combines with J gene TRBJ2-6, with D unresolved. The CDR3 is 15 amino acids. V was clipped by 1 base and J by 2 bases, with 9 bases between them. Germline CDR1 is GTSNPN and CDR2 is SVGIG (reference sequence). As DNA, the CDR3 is TGTGCCTGGAGTGCCCGAAACGCTGGGGCCAACGTCCTGACTTTC. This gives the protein CAWSARNAGANVLTF.

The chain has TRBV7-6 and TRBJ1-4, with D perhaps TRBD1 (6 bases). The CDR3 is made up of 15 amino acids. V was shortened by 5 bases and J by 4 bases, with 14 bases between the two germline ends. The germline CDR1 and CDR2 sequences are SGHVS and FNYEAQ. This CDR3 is CASSETGFGNEKLFF. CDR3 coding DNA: TGTGCCAGCAGCGAAACAGGGTTCGGTAATGAAAAACTGTTTTTT.

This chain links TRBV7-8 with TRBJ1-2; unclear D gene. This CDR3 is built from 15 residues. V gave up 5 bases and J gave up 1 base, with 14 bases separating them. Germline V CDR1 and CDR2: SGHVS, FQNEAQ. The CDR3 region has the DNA TGTGCCAGCAGCATACGGACTTCGCTTAACTATGGCTACACCTTC. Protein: CASSIRTSLNYGYTF.

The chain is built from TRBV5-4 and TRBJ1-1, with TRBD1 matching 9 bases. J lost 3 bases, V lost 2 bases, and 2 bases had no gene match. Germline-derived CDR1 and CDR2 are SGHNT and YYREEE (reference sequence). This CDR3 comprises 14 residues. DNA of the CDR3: TGTGCCAGCAGCTTCGACAGGGGGGACACTGAAGCTTTCTTT. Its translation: CASSFDRGDTEAFF.